The clone carrying this T cell receptor beta chain has just a few counts. Its target is not known. The CDR3 has 12 residues. CDR1 is KGHSH, CDR2 LQKENI, per germline. V was clipped by 4 bases and J by 5 bases, with 8 bases between them. The data originate from a study of OX40 agonist ivuxolimab in advanced cancers. Produced via immunoSEQ multiplex PCR; TCRdb's table is partial and in-frame only. The sample carries 70,000 or so clones, about 89% recorded once. General study points: Among the lowest peripheral clonal expansion occurred in 0.1-3.0 mg/kg partial responders. Both blood CD4+ and CD8+ T cells showed clonal growth by week 6 at 0.1 to 3.0 mg/kg.

The sequencing here drew on CD4+ or CD8+ T cells sorted from blood, taken in a trial of the OX40 agonist ivuxolimab. The rearrangement joins TRBV18 to TRBJ1-1; D not certain. The source is an adult with an advanced solid tumor such as melanoma, head and neck, liver or kidney cancer. The CDR3 DNA reads as TGTGCCAGCTCACTAGACGATACTGAAGCTTTCTTT. Translated, it gives CASSLDDTEAFF.